Below, 8 T cell receptor beta chains from the same sample are listed, as sequenced in a study of CD8 T cells in ankylosing spondylitis (dated by TCRdb to 2016 to 2017). The paper's findings and limits, for the study overall: A TCR beta motif of eight highly homologous amino acid variants appeared characteristic of blood from ankylosing spondylitis patients.

Preparation of the library involved 5' RACE. Sequenced using an Illumina HiSeq 2500. Using fastp at Q25 and MiXCR, TCRdb reprocessed the public reads and kept productive beta chains. Entries that share a CDR3 protein sequence are merged under the most common genes and DNA. The sample yields about 450,000 distinct CDR3 sequences; about 24% were counted once. About 0.92% of the sample belongs to the ten largest clones. These TCRs are of unknown antigen specificity. The specimen was blood, either unsorted or a sorted T cell fraction (not recorded which). Receptors were obtained from a male donor with ankylosing spondylitis.

This clonotype occurred a few times. The J gene is TRBJ2-7, the V gene TRBV11-2; 9 bases match TRBD2. V shed 7 bases, J shed 3 bases, and the junction held 4 bases outside the gene matches. The germline gives CDR1 SGHAT, CDR2 FQNNGV. This CDR3 comprises 13 residues. The CDR3 DNA reads as TGTGCCAGCACCACGCGGGAGGGCTACGAGCAGTACTTC. Translated, it gives CASTTREGYEQYF.

There are a few counts of this clonotype. The chain carries TRBV5-1 and TRBJ1-1; D perhaps matches TRBD1 (6 bases). This CDR3 is built from 16 residues. Germline CDR1 SGHRS, CDR2 YFSETQ. The ends were cut back, 4 bases at V and 1 base at J, with 17 bases in the middle. CDR3 residues: CASSPLTGIQNTEAFF. CDR3 nucleotide sequence: TGCGCCAGCAGCCCACTTACAGGGATACAGAACACTGAAGCTTTCTTT.

This clonotype has more than one count but fewer than ten. The chain has TRBV24-1 and TRBJ2-1; the D is unclear. Germline assignment: CDR1 KGHDR and CDR2 SFDVKD. The germline V and J ends were trimmed by 6 bases and 7 bases, with 6 bases remaining between them. The CDR3 runs 11 residues. This CDR3 reads CATSILNEQFF. CDR3 in DNA: TGTGCCACCAGTATATTGAATGAGCAGTTCTTC.

This clonotype appeared many times. The gene calls are TRBV4-2 and TRBJ1-5; D may be TRBD1 (6 bases). Trimming stripped 3 bases from V and 2 bases from J, with 8 bases between. The CDR3 is made up of 14 amino acids. Germline loops: CDR1 LGHNA, CDR2 YNFKEQ. CDR3 protein: CASSQGAGNQPQHF. CDR3 DNA sequence: TGTGCCAGCAGCCAGGGGGCAGGCAATCAGCCCCAGCATTTT.

The V call is TRBV30, the J call TRBJ2-2; D could derive from TRBD1 or TRBD2 (5 bases each). Germline loops: CDR1 GTSNPN, CDR2 SVGIG (reference sequence). Trimming stripped 5 bases from V and 6 bases from J, with 13 bases between. The CDR3 spans 13 residues. The CDR3 DNA reads TGTGCCTGGGCACGTAGGGACCCCGGGGAGCTGTTTTTT. As protein: CAWARRDPGELFF.

Only a few counts were recorded for this clonotype. The chain joins TRBV10-3 to TRBJ2-5; the match to TRBD2 covers 9 bases. V dropped 4 bases and J dropped 3; count of bases not matched to a gene: 3. Germline CDR1 reads ENHRY; CDR2 reads SYGVKD. The CDR3 spans 14 residues. As DNA, the CDR3 is TGTGCCATCAGTGGGACTAGCGAGAAAGAGACCCAGTACTTC. Translation: CAISGTSEKETQYF.

The genes are TRBV10-3 and TRBJ2-7; D might be TRBD1 or TRBD2, each matching 5 bases. This CDR3 is built from 13 residues. Trimming stripped 3 bases from V and 4 bases from J, with 10 bases between. Germline CDR1 ENHRY, CDR2 SYGVKD. DNA for the CDR3: TGTGCCATCAGTGAAAGTGGGGGTTACGAGCAGTACTTC. Translated, it gives CAISESGGYEQYF.

J is TRBJ1-5 and V is TRBV12-3 or TRBV12-4, with D uncertain. V was clipped by 6 bases and J by 0 bases, with 6 bases between them. The CDR3 has 13 residues. CDR3: CASRGNSNQPQHF. CDR3 sequence (DNA): TGTGCCAGCAGGGGGAATAGCAATCAGCCCCAGCATTTT.